The 19 T cell receptor beta chains given below trace back to one sample, sequenced in a study of blood T cells in healthy people across ages. Combining a sample-barcoded 5' primer with a J-beta primer mix, a second PCR ran for roughly 7 to 12 cycles. Using its own MiXCR run on the 5' RACE reads, TCRdb lists one record per CDR3 protein. The sample records around 1,800,000 distinct CDR3 sequences, about two fifths being singletons. Sequenced: blood. These receptors were taken from a human donor in good health.

This clonotype was detected once. The V call is TRBV6-2 or TRBV6-3, the J call TRBJ2-5, with TRBD2 matching over 10 bases. CDR1 and CDR2 (germline): MNHEY, SVGEGT. This CDR3 is built from 16 residues. V trimming: 2 bases; J trimming: 0 bases; junction bases outside the gene matches: 3. CDR3 sequence: CASSYPTSGDQETQYF. As DNA, the CDR3 is TGTGCCAGCAGTTACCCAACTAGCGGGGACCAAGAGACCCAGTACTTC.

The V gene is TRBV4-3, the J gene TRBJ1-1; D call uncertain. Trimming pared 0 bases from V and 3 bases from J, leaving 8 bases between. This CDR3 spans 14 amino acids. Germline values: CDR1 LGHNA, CDR2 YSLEER. The CDR3 region has the DNA TGCGCCAGCAGCCAAGATGGGGTTGACACTGAAGCTTTCTTT. Translated: CASSQDGVDTEAFF.

This chain links TRBV20-1 with TRBJ2-1, with TRBD2 matching over 7 bases. Germline loops: CDR1 DFQATT, CDR2 SNEGSKA (reference sequence). This CDR3 spans 13 amino acids. V trimming: 3 bases; J trimming: 8 bases; junction bases outside the gene matches: 7. CDR3 sequence reads: CSASSGRAYEQFF. The CDR3 nucleotides read TGCAGTGCTAGTAGCGGGCGGGCCTATGAGCAGTTCTTC.

Ten or more counts support this clonotype. The chain is built from TRBV9 and TRBJ2-2; a weak D match, TRBD1 (6 bases). The CDR3 runs 15 residues. Trimming shortened V by 0 bases and J by 7 bases, and 13 bases separated the two germline ends. CDR1 SGDLS and CDR2 YYNGEE come from the germline V gene. The CDR3 coding sequence is TGTGCCAGCAGCGTAGGGACAGATCCCATCGGGGAGCTGTTTTTT. Translated: CASSVGTDPIGELFF.

About this clonotype itself: At one boundary the junction diverges from the germline segment, which might be a read error. This chain connects TRBV9 to TRBJ2-6; D tentatively fits TRBD1 or TRBD2 (6 bases each). The germline V gene encodes CDR1 SGDLS and CDR2 YYNGEE. The length of the CDR3 is 13 residues. CDR3 region: CASSVAGANVRTF. The CDR3 bases are TGTGCCAGCAGCGTAGCGGGGGCCAACGTCCGGACTTTC.

This clonotype was seen a handful of times. The chain couples TRBV20-1 to TRBJ2-3; D not resolved. Germline CDR1 is DFQATT and CDR2 is SNEGSKA (reference sequence). The CDR3 is 15 amino acids. V lost 0 bases and J lost 0, with 10 bases in between. CDR3 bases: TGCAGTGCTAGAGATTCTAGTATTAGCACAGATACGCAGTATTTT. This gives the protein CSARDSSISTDTQYF.

The chain is built from TRBV12-3 or TRBV12-4 and TRBJ2-4; possible D gene TRBD1, 6 bases. Trimming pared 1 base from V and 3 bases from J, leaving 13 bases between. CDR3 length: 16 residues. CDR3 bases: TGTGCCAGCAGTTTAGGGGGGCCGTGGGACAAAAACATTCAGTACTTC. Protein product: CASSLGGPWDKNIQYF.

This clonotype has a single count. Germline and junction disagree at one end, which may indicate a read error. This chain connects TRBV7-2 to TRBJ2-1, with 10 bases lining up with TRBD1. This CDR3 has 16 amino acids. Germline CDR1 and CDR2: SGHTA and FQGNSA. CDR3 loop: CVSSSYFGTGALEQFF. The CDR3 DNA reads TGTGTCAGCAGCTCCTATTTTGGGACAGGGGCTTTGGAGCAGTTCTTC.

The rearrangement uses TRBV7-9 and TRBJ1-2; tentative D call: TRBD1 (5 bases). The CDR3 length is 15 residues. V lost 2 bases, J lost 4 bases, and 14 bases lay in between. CDR1 is SEHNR and CDR2 is FQNEAQ in the germline V gene (reference sequence). The CDR3 region is CASSLPTLDSYGYTF. DNA for the CDR3: TGTGCCAGCAGCTTACCAACTTTAGACAGCTATGGCTACACCTTC.

V and J are TRBV19 and TRBJ1-2; possible D gene TRBD1, 6 bases. V was trimmed by 5 bases and J by 4 bases, leaving 11 bases between them. Germline loops: CDR1 LNHDA, CDR2 SQIVND (reference sequence). This CDR3 contains 13 residues. CDR3 sequence reads: CASSLQGRYGYTF. CDR3 in DNA: TGTGCCAGTAGTTTACAGGGACGCTATGGCTACACCTTC.

J is TRBJ1-2 and V is TRBV12-3 or TRBV12-4; tentatively, D is TRBD1 (5 bases). V was cut by 4 bases and J by 4 bases, with 16 bases left in between. This CDR3 region has 15 residues. The CDR3 DNA follows: TGTGCCAGCAGTTCCCACGACGGACAAGTCTATGGCTACACCTTC. Protein sequence: CASSSHDGQVYGYTF.

There are a few counts of this clonotype. The CDR3 DNA reads as TGTGCCAGCAGTTACGGGGGGAGAACAGATACGCAGTATTTT. This translates into CASSYGGRTDTQYF. The V and J genes are TRBV28 and TRBJ2-3; 7 bases map to TRBD2. This CDR3 spans 14 amino acids. After removal of 4 bases from V and 3 bases from J, the junction contained 4 bases not matched to a gene. Germline V gene lookup returns CDR1 MDHEN and CDR2 SYDVKM.

This clonotype was seen repeatedly, ten times or more. The chain couples TRBV28 to TRBJ1-2; D unclear. This CDR3 comprises 12 residues. CDR1 is MDHEN and CDR2 is SYDVKM in the germline V gene. V was pared by 4 bases and J by 0 bases, with 3 bases between. This CDR3 is CASSWTNYGYTF. The CDR3, as DNA: TGTGCCAGCAGTTGGACTAACTATGGCTACACCTTC.

On this clonotype: Just one base apart from a much larger clone, this may be a read error. The V gene is TRBV7-2, the J gene TRBJ2-7; TRBD2 matches 11 bases. CDR3 length: 15 amino acids. V gave up 1 base and J gave up 2 bases; unmatched junction bases: 1. Germline V gene data show CDR1 as SGHTA and CDR2 as FQGNSA. CDR3 region: CASSLVLAGAYEQYF. CDR3 sequence (DNA): TGTGCCAGCAGCTTAGTACTAGCGGGGGCCTACGAGCAGTACTTC.

This chain connects TRBV7-7 to TRBJ2-2; 9 bases map to TRBD2. CDR1 SSHAT and CDR2 FNYEAQ come from the germline V gene (reference sequence). The CDR3 totals 15 residues. The junction had 9 bases not matched to a gene; V was cut back by 5 bases and J by 8 bases. CDR3 residues: CASSPLAGAEGELFF. CDR3 in DNA: TGTGCCAGCAGCCCATTAGCGGGGGCCGAGGGGGAGCTGTTTTTT.

The V and J genes are TRBV10-3 and TRBJ2-1; 8 bases align to TRBD2. The CDR3 contains 16 residues. CDR1 and CDR2 (germline): ENHRY, SYGVKD. J gave up 4 bases and V 4 bases, and 9 bases lay outside the gene matches. CDR3 in amino acids: CAISGRGAGEYNEQFF. The CDR3 DNA is TGTGCCATCAGTGGCCGGGGAGCGGGGGAATACAATGAGCAGTTCTTC.

This clonotype was counted only a few times. The V and J genes are TRBV12-3 or TRBV12-4 and TRBJ2-5, with TRBD2 as a possible D gene (5 bases). V lost 5 bases and J 4 bases, leaving 20 bases between the germline ends. This CDR3 has 16 amino acids. CDR3 loop: CASSLGGRSRTETQYF. In DNA, the CDR3 is TGTGCCAGCAGTCTCGGAGGAAGAAGCCGCACAGAGACCCAGTACTTC.

On this clonotype itself: A junction end diverges from the germline sequence, so it may reflect a read error. The genes are TRBV7-9 and TRBJ1-1; D may be TRBD1 (5 bases). From germline, CDR1 is SEHNR and CDR2 FQNEAQ (reference sequence). The CDR3 is 14 amino acids. The CDR3: CACSVSGGDTEAFF. The DNA for the CDR3 is TGTGCCTGCAGCGTTTCTGGGGGGGACACTGAAGCTTTCTTT.

The chain joins TRBV7-2 to TRBJ2-3, with D hard to call. The length of the CDR3 is 13 residues. Germline CDR1 SGHTA, CDR2 FQGNSA. Between the trimmed V and J ends, which lost 1 base and 11 bases, there was a span of 13 bases. The CDR3 DNA is TGTGCCAGCAGCTTAGGACCAAGGGTGGAGCAGTATTTT. This encodes CASSLGPRVEQYF.